Described below is a single T cell receptor beta chain sequence and its context. The antigen remains undetermined. These data originate in a study of CD8 T cells in ankylosing spondylitis. TCRdb re-analysed the 5' RACE reads in MiXCR, keeping a single row per CDR3 protein. The sample has approximately 150,000 distinct CDR3 sequences; about a third are singletons. Study-level points and caveats: Certain motif variants had earlier appeared in reactive arthritis synovial fluid and blood. Disease-linked clones proved CD8+ and comparatively uncommon in peripheral blood.

Germline assignment: CDR1 MNHNS and CDR2 SASEGT. V shed 6 bases and J 7 bases; nucleotides not matched to a gene: 16. This CDR3 has 16 residues. The TCR originated in a male donor with ankylosing spondylitis. The chain recombines TRBV6-1 with TRBJ2-7; 9 positions agree with TRBD1. The specimen was synovial fluid, either unsorted or a sorted T cell fraction (not recorded which). The CDR3 DNA is TGTGCCAGCAGCCTAAAACCGGGACAGGGCCGGTTAGAGCAGTACTTC. It is translated as CASSLKPGQGRLEQYF.